One sample yielded the 14 T cell receptor beta chains listed below, sequenced in a study of T cell clones after liver transplantation. This table comes from immunoSEQ multiplex PCR, and its TCRdb copy is limited to in-frame clones, with some not included. This sample has more than 75,000 clones, with around four fifths found just once. This specimen consisted of CD4+ T cells from blood, obtained 45 to 47 months after liver transplant. The source of these receptors is a human patient who received a liver transplant. Part of the T cells may come from the graft donor.

The rearrangement uses TRBV14 and TRBJ2-7, with unresolved D. The CDR3 sequence is 12 residues long. Per germline, CDR1 SGHDN and CDR2 FVKESK. Deletions cut 1 base from V and 3 bases from J, with 4 bases between. The CDR3 DNA sequence: TGTGCCAGCAGCCAAGTTAACTACGAGCAGTACTTC. Translated: CASSQVNYEQYF.

The chain links TRBV7-7 to TRBJ1-4; D not certain. Germline assignment: CDR1 SSHAT and CDR2 FNYEAQ (reference sequence). The CDR3 is 13 amino acids. Trimming removed 1 base at V and 8 bases at J, with 8 bases between. The CDR3: CASSLERGEKLFF. CDR3 bases: TGTGCCAGCAGCTTAGAACGAGGAGAAAAACTGTTTTTT.

CDR3 DNA: TGTGCCAGCAGCGCGGGGGGAGTAATGAAACTGTTTTTT. This translates into CASSAGGVMKLFF. The chain links TRBV6-6 to TRBJ1-4; D is possibly TRBD1 (5 bases). CDR1 is MNHNY and CDR2 is SVGAGI in the germline V gene (reference sequence). The CDR3 has 13 amino acids. The V end was cut by 6 bases, the J end by 11 bases, with 16 bases between.

Only a few counts were recorded for this clone. The chain uses TRBV29-1 and TRBJ2-1; D remains unclear. The CDR3 length is 10 residues. Germline V lookup: CDR1 SQVTM, CDR2 ANQGSEA. V was cut by 4 bases and J by 8 bases, with 6 bases left in between. This chain's CDR3 is CSVGSDEQFF. The CDR3, as DNA: TGCAGCGTTGGGTCTGATGAGCAGTTCTTC.

This sequence joins TRBV2 and TRBJ1-1; D unclear. The length of the CDR3 is 13 residues. The germline CDR1 and CDR2 sequences are SNHLY and FYNNEI. V dropped 4 bases and J dropped 1 base, with 7 bases sitting between them. The CDR3 coding sequence is TGTGCCAGCAGTGTCACCGGGAACACTGAAGCTTTCTTT. This encodes CASSVTGNTEAFF.

This clone was recorded a few times. The CDR3 is CASSSTTGPQETQYF. The DNA of the CDR3 is TGCGCCAGCAGCTCCACGACCGGGCCTCAAGAGACCCAGTACTTC. The rearrangement links TRBV5-1 to TRBJ2-5; D remains ambiguous. Looked up from germline, CDR1 is SGHRS and CDR2 is YFSETQ. The CDR3 length is 15 residues. V lost 3 bases, J lost 2 bases, and 14 bases lay in between.

The rearrangement uses TRBV7-2 and TRBJ2-7; 10 bases are a match to TRBD1. Germline loops: CDR1 SGHTA, CDR2 FQGNSA. Trimming at V came to 5 bases and at J to 3 bases, leaving 7 bases not matched to a gene. The CDR3 is 15 amino acids. The CDR3 sequence: CASSQETGGFYEQYF. CDR3 sequence (DNA): TGTGCCAGCAGCCAGGAGACAGGGGGCTTCTACGAGCAGTACTTC.

The chain combines TRBV2 with TRBJ1-3, with no clear D. Germline-derived CDR1 and CDR2 are SNHLY and FYNNEI. The V gene lost 3 bases and the J gene lost 4 bases, with 10 bases spanning the gap. The CDR3 runs to 14 residues. CDR3 residues: CASSEPRSGNTIYF. CDR3 bases: TGTGCCAGCAGTGAGCCTCGGTCCGGAAACACCATATATTTT.

V gene TRBV15 combines with J gene TRBJ1-4; D unclear. CDR1 is LNHNV and CDR2 is YYDKDF in the germline V gene (reference sequence). V was trimmed by 3 bases and J by 7 bases, leaving 6 bases between them. The CDR3 contains 12 residues. In nucleotides, the CDR3 is TGTGCCACCAGCAGGGACGGTGAAAAACTGTTTTTT. Its protein product is CATSRDGEKLFF.

A single count supports this clone. V usage is TRBV19 and J usage is TRBJ2-7, with 10 bases aligning to TRBD2. CDR3 size: 15 residues. Per germline, CDR1 LNHDA and CDR2 SQIVND (reference sequence). The V and J ends lost 3 bases and 3 bases, in that order; junction bases with no gene match: 5. The CDR3 loop reads CASSIHLAGVYEQYF. The CDR3 DNA sequence: TGTGCCAGTAGTATTCACCTAGCGGGAGTCTACGAGCAGTACTTC.

The chain is built from TRBV7-8 and TRBJ2-1, with 9 bases lining up with TRBD2. This CDR3 is 15 amino acids long. Germline CDR1 reads SGHVS; CDR2 reads FQNEAQ. J lost 4 bases, V lost 5 bases, and 6 bases had no gene match. The CDR3 nucleotides read TGTGCCAGCAGCCATCCTAGCGGGGAATACAATGAGCAGTTCTTC. Translated, it gives CASSHPSGEYNEQFF.

J is TRBJ1-2 and V is TRBV18; D call uncertain. The CDR3 has 13 residues. Looked up from germline, CDR1 is KGHSH and CDR2 is LQKENI. With 2 bases removed from V and 3 bases from J, the gap between germline ends came to 7 bases. This CDR3 is CASSPGSHYGYTF. CDR3 in DNA: TGTGCCAGCTCACCAGGAAGTCACTATGGCTACACCTTC.

The chain is built from TRBV5-1 and TRBJ1-3; TRBD1 matches at 7 bases. V gave up 5 bases and J gave up 3 bases; unmatched junction bases: 8. From germline, CDR1 is SGHRS and CDR2 YFSETQ. The CDR3 length is 15 residues. Here the CDR3 reads CASSPQGGYGNTIYF. DNA for the CDR3: TGCGCCAGCAGTCCTCAGGGGGGGTATGGAAACACCATATATTTT.

The chain is built from TRBV28 and TRBJ1-1, with D perhaps matching TRBD1 (5 bases). Germline V gene sequence: CDR1 MDHEN, CDR2 SYDVKM. V lost 4 bases and J 5 bases, leaving 17 bases between the germline ends. CDR3 size: 15 residues. CDR3 residues: CASSSPQVRITEAFF. CDR3 DNA: TGTGCCAGCAGTTCTCCACAGGTACGGATTACTGAAGCTTTCTTT.